This TCR beta chain came from a study of shared clonotypes between healthy human individuals. CDR3 length: 15 residues. The V gene's germline CDR1 is LNHDA and CDR2 SQIVND (reference sequence). Notes on this clone: The junction shows a germline mismatch at one end, possibly a read error.

Here immunoSEQ multiplex PCR was the method, and the copy in TCRdb shows in-frame clones only, minus some. The sample yields some 2,100,000 clones, about 92% seen once. The naive CD8 population came from CD45RO-negative cells selected for CCR7, without terminally differentiated effector memory CD45RA+ cells. What was sequenced was naive CD8+ T cells from PBMCs. V is TRBV19 and J is TRBJ2-3; 9 bases align to TRBD2. The source of this sequence is a man between 18 and 29 years old in good health. Some clones in this sample may be carry-over from other donors' samples. The CDR3 nucleotides read TGTGCCAGTAGTACTAGCGGGACTAGCACAGGTACGCAGTATTTT. Residues: CASSTSGTSTGTQYF.